This entry concerns a single T cell receptor beta chain. The antigen is undetermined. The sample is drawn from a study of beta chain features in type 1 diabetes. Notes on the study in general: Significant though moderate, a shortening of TCRB CDR3s appeared in all four CD4+ subsets of Type 1 diabetes patients. Within patients, naive, central memory and Treg TCRB repertoires seemed more similar than within healthy donors. VDJ junctions from type 1 diabetes patients carried fewer insertions and larger deletions.

Germline V gene sequence: CDR1 MGHDK, CDR2 SYGVNS. Losses at the gene ends were 6 bases for V and 5 bases for J; bases not matched to a gene: 10. The CDR3 has 16 amino acids. Every isolated RNA sample was fully reverse transcribed, so sequencing captured expressed TCRB transcripts. Only in-frame clones appear in the TCRdb table, and some are missing; sequencing was by immunoSEQ multiplex PCR. The sample carries about 340,000 clones, roughly a tenth recorded once. This receptor was taken from a man younger than 40 with type 1 diabetes. The chain has TRBV25-1 and TRBJ2-5; 12 bases line up with TRBD2. Material: central memory CD4+ T cells from blood. CDR3 protein: CASRELAGGLRETQYF. CDR3 sequence (DNA): TGTGCCAGCAGAGAGCTAGCGGGGGGGCTCCGGGAGACCCAGTACTTC.